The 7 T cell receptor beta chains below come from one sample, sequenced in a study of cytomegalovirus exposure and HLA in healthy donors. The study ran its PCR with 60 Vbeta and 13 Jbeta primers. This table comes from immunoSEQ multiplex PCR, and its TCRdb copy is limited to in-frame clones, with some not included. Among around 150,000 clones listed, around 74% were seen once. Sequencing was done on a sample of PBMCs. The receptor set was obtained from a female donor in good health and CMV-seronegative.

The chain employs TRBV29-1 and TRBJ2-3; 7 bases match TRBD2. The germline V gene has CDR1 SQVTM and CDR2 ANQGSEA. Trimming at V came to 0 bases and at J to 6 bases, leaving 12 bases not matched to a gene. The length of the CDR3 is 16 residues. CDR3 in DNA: TGCAGCGTTGAAGACTTGACCCCGGGGGGAGGGGATACGCAGTATTTT. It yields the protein CSVEDLTPGGGDTQYF.

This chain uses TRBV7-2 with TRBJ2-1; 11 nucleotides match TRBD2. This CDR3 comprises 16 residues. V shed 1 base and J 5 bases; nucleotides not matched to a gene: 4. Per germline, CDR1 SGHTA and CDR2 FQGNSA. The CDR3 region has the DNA TGTGCCAGCAGCTTAGAGGGGACTAGCGGCCACAATGAGCAGTTCTTC. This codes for CASSLEGTSGHNEQFF.

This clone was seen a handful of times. The CDR3 sequence is CASSFPRGAGETQYF. The CDR3 DNA sequence: TGTGCCAGCAGTTTCCCCCGGGGGGCCGGCGAGACCCAGTACTTC. The chain has TRBV2 and TRBJ2-5; D may be TRBD2 (7 bases). Germline V lookup: CDR1 SNHLY, CDR2 FYNNEI. The CDR3 extends over 15 amino acids. With 5 bases removed from V and 5 bases from J, the gap between germline ends came to 18 bases.

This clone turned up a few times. As DNA, the CDR3 is TGTGCCAGCAGTCCGCGATCGGGACAGGTCACCTACGAGCAGTACTTC. Translating it yields CASSPRSGQVTYEQYF. The V gene is TRBV27, the J gene TRBJ2-7; 8 bases align to TRBD1. The CDR3 is 16 residues long. Germline V gene sequence: CDR1 MNHEY, CDR2 SMNVEV (reference sequence). Trimming cost V 5 bases and J 2 bases; bases outside gene matches: 11.

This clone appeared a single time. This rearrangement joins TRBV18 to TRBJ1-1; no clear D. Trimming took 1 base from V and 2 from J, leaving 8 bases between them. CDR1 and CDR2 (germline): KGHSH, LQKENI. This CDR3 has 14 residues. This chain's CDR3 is CASSPLVINTEAFF. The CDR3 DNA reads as TGTGCCAGCTCACCACTTGTAATCAACACTGAAGCTTTCTTT. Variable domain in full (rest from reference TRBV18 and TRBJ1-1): NAGVMQNPRHLVRRRGQEARLRCSPMKGHSHVYWYRQLPEEGLKFMVYLQKENIIDESGMPKERFSAEFPKEGPSILRIQQVVRGDSAAYFCASSPLVINTEAFFGQGTRLTVV.

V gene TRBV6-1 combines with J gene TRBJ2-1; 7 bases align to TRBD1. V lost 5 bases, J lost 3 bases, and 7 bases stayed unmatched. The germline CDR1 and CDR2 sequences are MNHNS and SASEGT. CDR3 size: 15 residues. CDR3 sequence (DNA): TGTGCCAGCAGTTGGGACAGCGAAGGCTACAATGAGCAGTTCTTC. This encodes CASSWDSEGYNEQFF.

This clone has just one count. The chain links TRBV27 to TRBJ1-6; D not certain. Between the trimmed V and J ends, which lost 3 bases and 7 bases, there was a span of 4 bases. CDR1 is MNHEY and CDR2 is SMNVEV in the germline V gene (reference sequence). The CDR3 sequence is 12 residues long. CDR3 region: CASSLLNSPLHF. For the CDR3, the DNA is TGTGCCAGCAGTTTGTTAAATTCACCCCTCCACTTT.